What follows are 5 T cell receptor beta chains derived from one specimen sequenced in a study of OX40 agonist ivuxolimab in advanced cancers. Receptor libraries were prepared by the immunoSEQ multiplex PCR assay. In TCRdb, the immuneACCESS table is reduced to in-frame sequences with V and J assigned. These tables do not hold every clone; where another copy was compared, an unresolved V gene accounts for under half, and the others remain unexplained. The sample table contains around 64,000 clones; only one count was recorded for around 87% of them. 0.3% to 0.4% of the sample comes from the top ten. The material was CD4+ or CD8+ T cells sorted from blood, obtained in a trial of the OX40 agonist ivuxolimab. Receptor source: an adult with an advanced solid tumor such as melanoma, head and neck, liver or kidney cancer.

The rearrangement joins TRBV6-5 to TRBJ2-7, with D tentatively TRBD1 or TRBD2 (5 bases each). CDR1 and CDR2 (germline): MNHEY, SVGAGI. V lost 0 bases and J lost 6, with 12 bases in between. The CDR3 totals 14 residues. The CDR3 reads CASSYSIRGTEQYF. The CDR3 DNA reads TGTGCCAGCAGTTACTCGATACGAGGGACCGAGCAGTACTTC.

The chain recombines TRBV27 with TRBJ1-1; possibly TRBD1 for D (6 bases). The CDR3 covers 15 residues. Trimming removed 7 bases from V and 0 bases from J, with 15 bases in between. Germline V lookup: CDR1 MNHEY, CDR2 SMNVEV (reference sequence). CDR3 in amino acids: CASKVGPGVNTEAFF. The CDR3 DNA reads as TGTGCCAGCAAGGTAGGGCCAGGGGTGAACACTGAAGCTTTCTTT.

The chain combines TRBV5-1 with TRBJ2-7, with D maybe TRBD2 (6 bases). Trimming pared 5 bases from V and 2 bases from J, leaving 14 bases between. This CDR3 contains 14 residues. The germline gives CDR1 SGHRS, CDR2 YFSETQ. CDR3 sequence: CASSPGTGAYEQYF. Written as DNA, the CDR3 is TGCGCCAGCAGTCCCGGGACTGGAGCCTACGAGCAGTACTTC.

The V call is TRBV27, the J call TRBJ2-1; no clear D gene. The CDR3 length is 15 residues. Trimming cost V 2 bases and J 2 bases, with 10 bases left between them. CDR1 and CDR2 from the germline V gene are MNHEY and SMNVEV (reference sequence). The CDR3 loop reads CASSLTRQAYNEQFF. DNA for the CDR3: TGTGCCAGCAGTTTAACGCGTCAAGCCTACAATGAGCAGTTCTTC.

This chain joins TRBV29-1 and TRBJ1-2; the D is unclear. Trimming took off 5 bases at V and 8 bases at J, with 15 bases between the two ends. The CDR3 sequence is 12 residues long. Germline-derived CDR1 and CDR2 are SQVTM and ANQGSEA. The CDR3 sequence: CSVSASNSGYTF. CDR3 bases: TGCAGCGTTAGCGCGAGTAACTCAGGCTACACCTTC.